This TCR beta chain was identified in a study of T cell responses to AZD1222 COVID-19 vaccine. Study background: Second-dose intervals of approximately 4 or approximately 12 weeks were pooled.

TCRdb's copy holds only in-frame clones and misses some; the assay was immunoSEQ multiplex PCR. The sample holds more than 150,000 clones, 85% to 95% seen once. Comments on this clone: The target antigen is unknown.

The CDR3 length is 15 residues. Germline loops: CDR1 MDHEN, CDR2 SYDVKM. The V end was cut by 5 bases, the J end by 7 bases, with 17 bases between. Findings and limits, study-wide: Compared with day 0, the breadth and depth of the Spike-specific TCR repertoire rose significantly after two doses of AZD1222. Unmutated variant regions are reportedly targeted by nearly half of spike-specific TCRs.

The sequence was collected from an adult in good health. The chain is built from TRBV28 and TRBJ2-2; D call uncertain. This specimen was peripheral blood, taken on day 0 of AZD1222 vaccination. In nucleotides, the CDR3 is TGTGCCAGCAGTCCCAATCCATCGACCGGCGGGGAGCTGTTTTTT. Translation: CASSPNPSTGGELFF.